This TCR beta chain was sequenced in a study of blood T cells in healthy people across ages. This CDR3 contains 13 residues. Germline-derived CDR1 and CDR2 are DFQATT and SNEGSKA (reference sequence). Primed by a sample-barcoded 5' primer and a J-beta primer mix, a second PCR proceeded for about 7 to 12 cycles. TCRdb used MiXCR to reprocess the 5' RACE reads, holding one entry per CDR3 protein. The sample contains approximately 1,100,000 distinct CDR3 sequences, less than 50% of which appear only once. This clonotype showed up just once. An end of the junction differs from the germline gene, which may be a read error.

The sample comprised blood. The chain employs TRBV20-1 and TRBJ2-5; tentatively, D is TRBD1 (6 bases). The TCR comes from a woman in her sixties in good health. CDR3: CSARGTPQETQYF. The CDR3 DNA reads as TGTAGTGCTAGGGGGACACCCCAAGAGACCCAGTACTTC.